This entry features one TCR beta chain sequence. Its recognized antigen is unknown. No per-base quality is available; no much larger clone lies one base away. The Qiagen DNeasy kit was used to extract genomic DNA from unsorted PBMCs and from the negatively selected CD4+ and CD8+ fractions. Using primers that anneal to V and J segments, immunoSEQ multiplex PCR amplified the TCR beta CDR3 regions. A synthetic immune receptor repertoire was used to minimize amplification bias, and any remaining bias was removed computationally after sequencing. On the authors' methods: Repertoire diversity was quantified as the Shannon entropy index using custom Python scripts. The unsorted, CD4+ and CD8+ repertoires were each analyzed separately, with the exception of combined analyses, where CD4+ and CD8+ sequences were merged in silico. Clonal expansion was defined as a frequency increase of at least 2-fold after treatment compared with C1D1, and clones undetected at baseline were assigned a pseudocount of 0.5. Clones with 0 or 1 copy at C1D1 were classified as singleton clones, and clones with 2 or more copies were classified as non-singleton clones. By matching protein sequences in sorted samples from the same patient, clones expanded in unsorted samples were annotated as CD4+, CD8+ or unknown. Wilcoxon tests were applied to paired samples to test diversity changes from C1D1 to C4D1. TCRdb limited this immuneACCESS table to in-frame rearrangements with V and J called. A share of clones is missing; checked studies link under half to unresolved V genes, and the rest is unexplained. V and J calls and clone size are given by that table; D and trimming were obtained from the DNA. This sample gives some 96,000 clones in total; over 80% of them show up just once. 9% to 15% of the sample comes from the top ten.

This specimen's time point label, interpreted: cycle 1 day 1 (C1D1), immediately before nivolumab initiation. All trial patients had relapsed after autologous stem cell transplantation, with cohorts A, B and C differing in prior brentuximab vedotin exposure. The trial cohort was composed of under 70 patients with relapsed/refractory classical Hodgkin lymphoma, for whom complete response, partial response or progressive disease was recorded as best overall response. Single-agent nivolumab was administered to trial patients in the multi-cohort phase II CheckMate 205 trial. Best overall response was determined by an independent review committee according to the 2007 International Working Group response criteria. Trial PBMCs were obtained immediately prior to nivolumab initiation (C1D1) and on therapy at cycle 2 day 1 and cycle 4 day 1. Peripheral blood was collected in 8 mL Vacutainer Cell Preparation Tubes, from which PBMCs were isolated by centrifugation and then cryopreserved.

V was cut back by 4 bases and J by 7 bases, leaving a gap of 16 bases between them. The germline V gene (reference sequence) sets CDR1 to MNHEY and CDR2 to SMNVEV. Its CDR3 holds 14 amino acids, cysteine through phenylalanine. Only the CDR3 DNA stays, 42 bases, in frame from base 1. This specimen belongs to a study of PD-1 blockade in classical Hodgkin lymphoma (dated by TCRdb to about 2020). Study-wide context: Nivolumab dosing was 3 mg/kg intravenously every 2 weeks, continuing until either disease progression or unacceptable toxicity. To define a peripheral blood immune signature of response to PD-1 blockade in classical Hodgkin lymphoma, the study combined TCR beta sequencing with CyTOF.

The paper's findings and limits, for the study overall: Newly diagnosed patients were reported to have lower baseline TCR diversity than healthy donors, and relapsed/refractory patients were reported to have lower baseline TCR diversity still. Patients starting nivolumab less than 1 year after ASCT had lower diversity and were excluded from later analyses to avoid confounding by immune reconstitution. Baseline diversity similar to that of newly diagnosed patients was observed in trial patients achieving complete response, whereas significantly lower diversity was observed in partial responders and progressors. By C4D1, a significant rise was seen in CD4+ TCR diversity but not in CD8+ TCR diversity (p=0.0027 vs p=0.16), and the rise was most apparent among complete responders (p=0.02). The study was limited to a single clinical trial cohort, and causes of repertoire differences, possibly disease activity or prior therapy, remained undefined.

This clonotype originated in a human donor with classical Hodgkin lymphoma. The sequencing here drew on peripheral blood mononuclear cells (PBMCs), taken at baseline. The chain couples TRBV27 to TRBJ1-1; no confident D gene assignment can be made. The CDR3 region has the sequence CASSSLEGRFEAFF. The DNA sequence follows: TGTGCCAGCAGTTCCCTTGAAGGGCGGTTTGAAGCTTTCTTT.